The 22 T cell receptor beta chains listed next were all sequenced from one sample in a study of breast tumors, draining lymph nodes, adjacent tissues. The lymph nodes were axillary draining lymph nodes from breast cancer patients. TCRdb redid the calling of the multiplex PCR reads with MiXCR, one entry per CDR3 protein. This sample has about 180,000 distinct CDR3 sequences; 30% to 35% occur once, and the top ten carry over 3.5%. Sequencing was carried out using axillary lymph node tissue. These receptors were taken from a female donor with breast cancer. Some clones in this sample may be carry-over from other donors' samples.

This clonotype was found a few times. The gene calls are TRBV27 and TRBJ2-7, with 7 bases fitting TRBD2. CDR3 size: 14 residues. Germline CDR1 MNHEY, CDR2 SMNVEV (reference sequence). The J segment lost 2 bases and the V segment lost 2 bases, leaving 3 bases of the junction unmatched. CDR3 region: CASSLGSGAYEQYF. The CDR3 DNA is TGTGCCAGCAGTTTAGGGAGCGGGGCCTACGAGCAGTACTTC.

This clonotype came up many times. The chain has TRBV19 and TRBJ2-7, with a possible D match to TRBD2 (6 bases). CDR3 length equals 15 residues. The germline V gene has CDR1 LNHDA and CDR2 SQIVND (reference sequence). Trimming took 4 bases from V and 0 from J, leaving 13 bases between them. CDR3 protein: CASSTVEGLSYEQYF. CDR3 coding DNA: TGTGCCAGTAGTACCGTGGAGGGGCTCTCCTACGAGCAGTACTTC.

This sequence joins TRBV19 and TRBJ1-5, with D tentatively TRBD1 (6 bases). Germline V gene data show CDR1 as LNHDA and CDR2 as SQIVND (reference sequence). The V gene lost 1 base and the J gene lost 0 bases, with 10 bases spanning the gap. This CDR3 region has 16 residues. CDR3 sequence reads: CASSIGQGSSNQPQHF. CDR3 DNA sequence: TGTGCCAGTAGTATAGGCCAGGGGAGTAGCAATCAGCCCCAGCATTTT.

Ten or more counts support this clonotype. This chain joins TRBV27 and TRBJ2-7, with D uncertain. V gave up 3 bases and J gave up 2 bases, with 8 bases separating them. This CDR3 comprises 13 residues. CDR1 and CDR2 (germline): MNHEY, SMNVEV (reference sequence). CDR3 residues: CASSFSNTYEQYF. CDR3 sequence (DNA): TGTGCCAGCAGTTTTAGCAATACCTACGAGCAGTACTTC.

This clonotype was detected ten times or more. The V call is TRBV15, the J call TRBJ2-1; 7 positions match TRBD1. The V gene end was trimmed by 1 base and the J gene end by 5 bases; junction bases not matched to a gene: 8. The length of the CDR3 is 16 residues. From germline, CDR1 is LNHNV and CDR2 YYDKDF (reference sequence). DNA for the CDR3: TGTGCCACCAGCAGAGGAAGAGGGACAGTTGACAATGAGCAGTTCTTC. Its protein is CATSRGRGTVDNEQFF.

This clonotype occurred many times. The chain combines TRBV29-1 with TRBJ1-2; D not certain. V was trimmed by 7 bases and J by 2 bases, leaving 11 bases between them. The germline V gene encodes CDR1 SQVTM and CDR2 ANQGSEA. The CDR3 is 12 residues long. CDR3 in DNA: TGCAGCGGAGCAGGATTCAACTATGGCTACACCTTC. This sequence encodes CSGAGFNYGYTF. Variable domain in full (rest from reference TRBV29-1 and TRBJ1-2): SAVISQKPSRDICQRGTSLTIQCQVDSQVTMMFWYRQQPGQSLTLIATANQGSEATYESGFVIDKFPISRPNLTFSTLTVSNMSPEDSSIYLCSGAGFNYGYTFGSGTRLTVV.

Concerning this clonotype: The junction departs from the called germline gene at one end, perhaps through a read error. The rearrangement uses TRBV10-3 and TRBJ1-1; 8 bases agree with TRBD1. The length of the CDR3 is 15 residues. Germline V gene sequence: CDR1 ENHRY, CDR2 SYGVKD. DNA of the CDR3: TGTGCCAGCAGTTACCCGCCGGACAGGGACGCTGAAGCTTTCTTT. This sequence encodes CASSYPPDRDAEAFF.

This clonotype was observed at least ten times. The CDR3 loop is CSARAVAEQFF. CDR3 nucleotide sequence: TGCAGTGCTCGTGCGGTGGCTGAGCAGTTCTTC. The V and J genes are TRBV20-1 and TRBJ2-1, with no clear D. Germline V CDR1 and CDR2: DFQATT, SNEGSKA (reference sequence). The CDR3 sequence is 11 residues long. The V end was cut by 5 bases, the J end by 9 bases, with 11 bases between.

On this clonotype itself: The conserved final phenylalanine or tryptophan is absent from the CDR3, which likely points to a read error. Because the CDR3's place on the DNA is in doubt, the DNA is left out and the CDR3 is given as listed by TCRdb. The chain employs TRBV5-1 and TRBJ1-6. The CDR3 is made up of 8 amino acids, end residues included. The germline V gene has CDR1 SGHRS and CDR2 YFSETQ. The CDR3 sequence: CASSEANS.

Concerning this clonotype: This may arise from a read error, as a much more abundant clone is one base away. The V call is TRBV19, the J call TRBJ2-2, with TRBD1 as a possible D gene (5 bases). V was trimmed by 7 bases and J by 8 bases, leaving 17 bases between them. The CDR3 is 14 residues long. Germline-derived CDR1 and CDR2 are LNHDA and SQIVND (reference sequence). The CDR3 sequence: CASKWTSIEGELFF. CDR3 sequence (DNA): TGTGCCAGTAAATGGACATCTATAGAGGGGGAGCTGTTTTTT.

In its sample, this clonotype was seen many times. This chain uses TRBV19 with TRBJ1-5; D is uncertain. Between the trimmed V and J ends, which lost 0 bases and 0 bases, there was a span of 6 bases. This CDR3 has 15 residues. Per the germline V gene, CDR1 is LNHDA and CDR2 is SQIVND (reference sequence). The CDR3 DNA follows: TGTGCCAGTAGTATAGACGGCGGTAGCAATCAGCCCCAGCATTTT. Translation: CASSIDGGSNQPQHF.

The table lists this clonotype with a few counts. A read error may explain this, as a much larger clone is one base away. Since the CDR3 does not end with the conserved phenylalanine or tryptophan, this likely comes from a read error. V gene TRBV11-3 combines with J gene TRBJ2-6; D is undetermined. Germline V lookup: CDR1 SGHNT, CDR2 YENEEA. The CDR3 is made up of 14 amino acids. V was cut by 8 bases and J by 2 bases, with 10 bases left in between. Here the CDR3 DNA reads TGTGCCAGCGTAGGAGCTGCTGGGGCCAACGTCCTGACTTCC. Its translation is CASVGAAGANVLTS.

V gene TRBV6-5 combines with J gene TRBJ2-2; 14 bases are a match to TRBD2. The V gene end was trimmed by 5 bases and the J gene end by 8 bases; junction bases not matched to a gene: 10. The CDR3 has 17 residues. The germline V gene has CDR1 MNHEY and CDR2 SVGAGI. The DNA of the CDR3 is TGTGCCAGCAGTCACGGGACTAGCGGGAGAAGGGTGGGGGAGCTGTTTTTT. Protein product: CASSHGTSGRRVGELFF.

On this clonotype: A clone one base away is much larger, so this may be a read error. The chain recombines TRBV4-2 with TRBJ2-1, with D unclear. CDR1 LGHNA and CDR2 YNFKEQ come from the germline V gene. The CDR3 sequence is 13 residues long. Trimming removed 0 bases at V and 7 bases at J, with 7 bases between. CDR3 residues: CASSQESLNEQFF. The DNA for the CDR3 is TGTGCCAGCAGCCAAGAATCTTTGAATGAGCAGTTCTTC.

The chain uses TRBV3-1 and TRBJ2-7; no definite D call. This CDR3 contains 14 residues. Germline CDR1 LGHDT, CDR2 YNNKEL (reference sequence). V lost 3 bases, J lost 4 bases, and 13 bases lay in between. In DNA form, the CDR3 reads TGTGCCAGCAGCCACTCCAGCGAAACTTACGAGCAGTACTTC. It translates to CASSHSSETYEQYF.

About this clonotype itself: The missing conserved phenylalanine or tryptophan at the end of this CDR3 makes a read error likely. The limits of the CDR3 on the DNA are not certain, so only TCRdb's listed CDR3 is given. The J gene is TRBJ2-1, the V gene TRBV9. Germline V lookup: CDR1 SGDLS, CDR2 YYNGEE. A total of 14 residues make up the CDR3, ends included. CDR3 sequence: CASSVMASINEQSL.

In its sample, this clonotype was seen many times. The chain combines TRBV20-1 with TRBJ2-1; maybe TRBD1 (5 bases). The CDR3 runs 15 residues. Germline V gene data show CDR1 as DFQATT and CDR2 as SNEGSKA (reference sequence). The V end was cut by 7 bases, the J end by 3 bases, with 19 bases between. Here the CDR3 reads CSVKISSGFYNEQFF. The CDR3 DNA sequence: TGCAGTGTAAAAATCAGCTCAGGGTTCTACAATGAGCAGTTCTTC.

To note about this clonotype: A read error is possible here, since a much larger clone lies one base away. The chain carries TRBV19 and TRBJ2-1, with no clear D. Germline V gene lookup returns CDR1 LNHDA and CDR2 SQIVND (reference sequence). The CDR3 extends over 15 amino acids. CDR3 region: CASSIARGIRNAQFF. The CDR3 coding sequence is TGTGCCAGTAGTATAGCTCGTGGGATTCGAAATGCGCAGTTCTTC.

This clonotype was observed many times. V and J are TRBV20-1 and TRBJ2-1; D is unclear. The germline CDR1 and CDR2 sequences are DFQATT and SNEGSKA (reference sequence). With 7 bases removed from V and 4 bases from J, the gap between germline ends came to 14 bases. The CDR3 loop spans 13 amino acids. CDR3 in DNA: TGCAGTGTAACCGGGCAGAAATACAATGAGCAGTTCTTC. Translation gives CSVTGQKYNEQFF.

This clonotype was seen ten or more times. The genes are TRBV20-1 and TRBJ2-3; either TRBD1 or TRBD2 may fit D (5 bases each). V lost 3 bases, J lost 0 bases, and 13 bases lay in between. This CDR3 has 15 residues. Germline loops: CDR1 DFQATT, CDR2 SNEGSKA (reference sequence). CDR3 amino acids: CSARDGATSTDTQYF. The CDR3 DNA reads as TGCAGTGCTAGGGACGGGGCTACTAGCACAGATACGCAGTATTTT.

This clonotype was counted many times. The chain is built from TRBV4-1 and TRBJ2-1; 8 bases match TRBD1. V was clipped by 0 bases and J by 5 bases; unmatched bases: 6. Per the germline V gene, CDR1 is MGHRA and CDR2 is YSYEKL. CDR3 length equals 16 residues. In DNA form, the CDR3 reads TGCGCCAGCAGCCAAGATTGGACAGGGTGGAACAATGAGCAGTTCTTC. This translates into CASSQDWTGWNNEQFF.

This rearrangement joins TRBV3-1 to TRBJ2-7, with 8 bases that match TRBD1. Per germline, CDR1 LGHDT and CDR2 YNNKEL (reference sequence). The length of the CDR3 is 14 residues. V gave up 2 bases and J gave up 4 bases; unmatched junction bases: 4. The CDR3 region has the DNA TGTGCCAGCAGCCAAAGCAGGGGGCTATACGAGCAGTACTTC. It is translated as CASSQSRGLYEQYF.